This T cell receptor beta chain was identified during a study of identifying expanded T cells in peripheral blood. Study outcomes and limitations: Technical replicates showed roughly 1.2 changed clones; roughly two weeks approximately 16; four weeks 19.

As concerns this clone: Its antigen is currently unknown.

Assay: immunoSEQ multiplex PCR; the TCRdb copy retains only in-frame clones and omits some. Of 95,000 to 150,000 clones in the sample, around four fifths are singletons; the top ten hold around 3.3%. The clonotype comes from a person aged 18 to 69 in good health. Sequenced: blood.

The CDR3 DNA follows: TGTGCCAGCAGCTTGGGGGGGTCCCCTGAAGCTTTCTTT. Translated, it gives CASSLGGSPEAFF. V is TRBV9 and J is TRBJ1-1; weak D call: TRBD1 (5 bases). Germline V CDR1 and CDR2: SGDLS, YYNGEE. CDR3 length: 13 amino acids. Trimming left V 4 bases short and J 6 bases short, with 13 bases between. Complete variable domain (other parts from reference TRBV9 and TRBJ1-1): DSGVTQTPKHLITATGQRVTLRCSPRSGDLSVYWYQQSLDQGLQFLIQYYNGEERAKGNILERFSAQQFPDLHSELNLSSLELGDSALYFCASSLGGSPEAFFGQGTRLTVV.